This entry concerns a single T cell receptor beta chain. It has no known antigen specificity. Base qualities are not recorded, but no much larger clone differs from it by a single base. TCRbeta CDR3 regions were amplified from genomic DNA using the immunoSEQ Assay, a bias-controlled multiplex PCR. The original methods were these. The number of nucleated cells in each sample was estimated by amplification of reference gene primers within the assay. To quantify the absolute abundance of each unique TCRbeta CDR3 rearrangement, sequence reads were collapsed and filtered. Productive Simpson clonality was computed per sample as the square root of Simpson's diversity index over productive rearrangements. In TCRdb, the immuneACCESS table is reduced to in-frame sequences with V and J assigned. These tables do not hold every clone; where another copy was compared, an unresolved V gene accounts for under half, and the others remain unexplained. Clone size and V and J calls were adopted from that table, with D and trimming inferred from the DNA. This sample gives some 85,000 clones in total; approximately 80% of them show up just once. The ten top clones hold less than 60% of the sample.

Collaborating institutions collected whole blood in K2EDTA tubes following their own protocols. For TCRbeta analysis, collaborators shipped samples in one of three forms: frozen whole blood, isolated PBMCs, or DNA extracted from either of those sample types. This entry comes from a study of blood T cell repertoires in COVID-19 (dated by TCRdb to 2018 to 2021). Turning to the overall study: The collaborator samples originated in the United States, Italy and Spain and spanned the acute and convalescent phases of COVID-19. The repertoires were released in a freely available public database meant as a resource for research on the immune response to SARS-CoV-2. Where available, HLA class I and class II types were taken from metadata supplied by the sample provider and were not determined by assay-based typing. The prospective study material was composed of cDNA or gDNA derived from T cells, B-cell-depleted T cells, or PBMCs. Samples came from the ongoing ImmuneRACE study (first 160 participants) plus 1,254 subjects from 6 global collaborators. Deeply sampled blood TCRbeta repertoires from subjects exposed to, actively infected with, or recovered from COVID-19 were included in the dataset. Sample metadata almost always included a de-identified subject ID, COVID-19 status, age in years and sex. Summary of the overall study and its limitations: Clinical and demographic metadata were provided uncurated, with the amount varying by source and participant.

From the cysteine up to the phenylalanine, the CDR3 has a length of 18 residues. Here the CDR3 DNA is all that survives: 54 bases in frame from base 1. Ends trimmed: V by 4 bases, J by 3 bases; bases unmatched to a gene: 14. The germline V gene sets CDR1 to LGHNA and CDR2 to YSLEER. The sample was peripheral blood. The chain links TRBV4-3 with TRBJ1-3, with 8 junctional bases fitting TRBD1. This TCR was recovered from a human donor in a cohort sampled during active COVID-19. This receptor has the CDR3 CASSPNPRGLTGGNTIYF. The sequence in DNA is TGCGCCAGCAGCCCTAACCCCAGGGGGCTGACGGGTGGAAACACCATATATTTT.